This T cell receptor beta chain was captured by sequencing in a study of shared clonotypes between healthy human individuals (dated by TCRdb to about 2020). General notes on the study: A couple of women and a few men aged 18 to 49 years were included in the cohort. Per donor, three plates each were used for CD4 naive and CD4 memory, two for CD8 naive, and one for CD8 memory. To estimate repertoire size and how much clonotypes are shared between individuals, the study performed deep sequencing of blood TCR repertoires from roughly five healthy adults. To increase sequencing depth and limit assay-specific biases, TCR repertoire library preparation and sequencing were carried out by different laboratories using diverse techniques. Between about 0.85 and 10 billion PBMCs per donor were obtained by leukapheresis. Overall results and qualifications from the work: Naive subsets generally had larger estimated clonotype richness than memory subsets did. The genetic and exposure-history diversity represented was limited by the small number of donors. Only blood was sampled, and tissue TCR repertoires likely differ from those in blood. Higher generation probabilities were observed for clonotypes shared by all four sorted-subset donors than for non-shared clonotypes. When several donors were compared, the shared fraction of clonotypes was about 5.2% for naive CD4, 3% to 4% for naive CD8, 2% to 2.5% for memory CD4, and around 0.37% for memory CD8. Incomplete sequencing was indicated by rarefaction of sorted-subset datasets, despite the large sequencing depth. Pairwise subsampling indicated that sequencing depth was expected to affect the degree of clonotype sharing among donors.

Germline trimming: 7 bases from V, 4 bases from J; junction bases outside gene matches: 11. The CDR3 sequence holds 16 residues, the cysteine and phenylalanine included. Here the CDR3 DNA is all that survives: 48 bases in frame from base 1. Based on the germline V gene, the CDR1 and CDR2 sequences are SGHAT and FQNNGV. Using the deep immunoSEQ assay, TCR CDR3 regions were amplified from genomic DNA by multiplex PCR. Extracted genomic DNA from each cell subset was spread evenly across all wells of several immunoSEQ 96-well plates, with each plate serving as a replicate. For sorted subsets, about 200 ng genomic DNA, equal to about 30,000 T cell genomes, was loaded into each replicate PCR. Purified libraries were quantified with a Qubit 3.0 fluorometer, sized on a Bioanalyzer 2100, and re-quantified with the KAPA Library Quantification kit. Every immunoSEQ 96-well plate was sequenced on a dedicated single-read 150-cycle Illumina NextSeq 550 flow cell. The study's processing was this. The immunoSEQ output contained only junctional sequences without quality scores, so filtering could not match that applied to full-length reads. To assign V/J genes and CDR3, sequences were annotated against IMGT germline references using PyIR, a Python wrapper for IgBLAST v1.9. Reads with weak V/J assignments (E-value above 1e-6), missing CDR3, stop codons, out-of-frame junctions, or ambiguous translated residues were removed. V3J clonotypes were defined as sequences sharing an identical inferred V gene, J gene, and CDR3 amino acid sequence. To compute the percentage overlap between repertoires, the number of shared unique clonotypes was divided by the size of the smaller repertoire. Richness of each repertoire was evaluated using RTK rarefaction, the Chao1 estimator, and Recon v2.1 estimates of unobserved clonotypes. Generation probabilities for all TCRbeta clonotypes obtained by the gDNA method from a few donors were computed using OLGA. TCRdb took over this immuneACCESS table, retaining in-frame rearrangements with V and J assigned. Such tables are incomplete; in checked studies, under half of the missing clones stem from an unresolved V gene, and the remainder is unexplained. V, J and clone size were drawn from that table, and D and trimming were deduced from the DNA. In all, the sample holds about 380,000 clones, and 96% of those were seen once. The ten biggest clones cover approximately 0.32% of the sample.

As regards this clone: The antigen it binds to is not known. The record has no base qualities; no much larger clone is one base away.

The donors were healthy, HIV-negative adults with no recently reported acute infections or vaccinations. Every donor was a Caucasian adult residing in Nashville, Tennessee, USA. CD8 memory samples consisted of magnetically selected CD45RO+ cells combined with CCR7-negative CD45RA+ effector memory (TemRA) cells. After blood collection by leukapheresis, PBMCs were isolated using Ficoll-Histopaque density gradient centrifugation and then cryopreserved in the vapor phase of liquid nitrogen. Purity and quantity of every magnetically sorted T cell population were checked by analytical flow cytometry. From each sorted fraction, genomic DNA was isolated and quantified by UV absorbance on a Nanodrop 2000c.

This chain is built from TRBV11-2 and TRBJ1-2; the central 11 bases match TRBD1. The sequence was collected from a man aged 30 to 45 in good health. The sample taken for sequencing was memory CD8+ T cells sorted from blood. In the paper's terms, the cell subset or site label means: CD45RO+ cells pooled with CCR7-negative TemRA cells. Here is the DNA: TGTGCCAGCAAAAGAGGCGGACAGGGGGCTTTCTATGGCTACACCTTC. This sequence encodes CASKRGGQGAFYGYTF.